This passage covers 14 T cell receptor beta chains from one sample sequenced in a study of blood T cell repertoires in COVID-19 (dated by TCRdb to the early 2020s). The receptor library was made with the immunoSEQ multiplex PCR assay. This is the immuneACCESS table as TCRdb keeps it, with only in-frame sequences that have V and J called. A part of the clones is gone; compared with another copy, unresolved V genes explain less than half, and the rest is unexplained. The sample has approximately 270,000 clones on record, approximately 86% of them singletons. The ten largest clones represent just under 9% of the sample. Sequences were obtained from peripheral blood. These TCRs come from a man in his forties with active or convalescent COVID-19.

CDR3 residues: CASSYPGLAGVEQFF. The CDR3 DNA reads TGTGCCAGCAGTTACCCCGGACTAGCGGGAGTTGAGCAGTTCTTC. The V call is TRBV6-5, the J call TRBJ2-1; 13 bases agree with TRBD2. Germline values: CDR1 MNHEY, CDR2 SVGAGI. Trimming at V came to 2 bases and at J to 9 bases, leaving 4 bases not matched to a gene. The CDR3 is 15 amino acids.

V gene TRBV11-2 combines with J gene TRBJ1-6; 10 bases agree with TRBD1. Germline V gene lookup returns CDR1 SGHAT and CDR2 FQNNGV. The ends lost 7 bases at V and 7 bases at J; junction bases unmatched: 4. The CDR3 covers 14 residues. For the CDR3, the DNA is TGTGCCAGCATTCGGACAGGGGGAAATTCACCCCTCCACTTT. Translating gives CASIRTGGNSPLHF. Based on the CDR3 plus reference TRBV11-2 and TRBJ1-6, the full variable domain is EAGVAQSPRYKIIEKRQSVAFWCNPISGHATLYWYQQILGQGPKLLIQFQNNGVVDDSQLPKDRFSAERLKGVDSTLKIQPAKLEDSAVYLCASIRTGGNSPLHFGNGTRLTVT.

This rearrangement joins TRBV19 to TRBJ2-1; 8 bases are a match to TRBD2. The CDR3 extends over 16 amino acids. CDR1 and CDR2 from the germline V gene are LNHDA and SQIVND (reference sequence). V gave up 5 bases and J gave up 7 bases; unmatched junction bases: 13. CDR3 coding DNA: TGTGCCAGTAGTCGCCCACCGGGGGGGGCGGTTAATGAGCAGTTCTTC. Its translation: CASSRPPGGAVNEQFF. Drawing the rest from reference TRBV19 and TRBJ2-1, the complete variable domain is DGGITQSPKYLFRKEGQNVTLSCEQNLNHDAMYWYRQDPGQGLRLIYYSQIVNDFQKGDIAEGYSVSREKKESFPLTVTSAQKNPTAFYLCASSRPPGGAVNEQFFGPGTRLTVL.

The chain uses TRBV12-3 or TRBV12-4 and TRBJ2-7; 9 bases fit TRBD1. The CDR3 is 13 residues long. The J segment lost 3 bases and the V segment lost 5 bases, leaving 2 bases of the junction unmatched. CDR3 in amino acids: CASSPTGGYEQYF. As DNA, the CDR3 is TGTGCCAGCAGTCCGACAGGGGGCTACGAGCAGTACTTC.

The chain's CDR3 is CASSFGPTGEDQPQHF. The CDR3 region has the DNA TGTGCCAGCAGCTTCGGCCCCACAGGGGAGGATCAGCCCCAGCATTTT. The chain combines TRBV12-1 with TRBJ1-5; the D call in the table, TRBD1, was not verified against the DNA. TRBV12-1 is a pseudogene locus. This CDR3 is 16 amino acids long.

The J gene is TRBJ1-1, the V gene TRBV19, with D maybe TRBD1 (6 bases). The V gene lost 3 bases and the J gene lost 4 bases, with 12 bases spanning the gap. This CDR3 comprises 14 residues. Germline V gene data show CDR1 as LNHDA and CDR2 as SQIVND (reference sequence). In DNA form, the CDR3 reads TGTGCCAGTAGTATCCAGGACAGCAGCACTGAAGCTTTCTTT. This gives the protein CASSIQDSSTEAFF.

The chain employs TRBV24-1 and TRBJ2-1, with 9 bases fitting TRBD1. The CDR3 consists of 14 residues. Germline V lookup: CDR1 KGHDR, CDR2 SFDVKD. V lost 5 bases and J lost 12; bases outside the gene matches: 10. The chain's CDR3 is CATSAPGQGLWQFF. The CDR3 nucleotides read TGTGCCACCAGTGCCCCGGGACAGGGTCTTTGGCAGTTCTTC.

V usage is TRBV15 and J usage is TRBJ2-3; 7 positions agree with TRBD2. The V gene end was trimmed by 1 base and the J gene end by 4 bases; junction bases not matched to a gene: 11. CDR1 is LNHNV and CDR2 is YYDKDF in the germline V gene (reference sequence). This CDR3 has 17 amino acids. This CDR3 is CATSRGGTGGGSDTQYF. The CDR3 DNA is TGTGCCACCAGCAGAGGGGGGACGGGGGGAGGCTCAGATACGCAGTATTTT.

The V gene is TRBV7-6, the J gene TRBJ1-4; D is unclear. The germline V and J ends were trimmed by 5 bases and 5 bases, with 9 bases remaining between them. CDR3 length: 13 residues. The germline CDR1 and CDR2 sequences are SGHVS and FNYEAQ. In DNA, the CDR3 is TGTGCCAGCAGCGCCACCTACAATGAAAAACTGTTTTTT. It codes for CASSATYNEKLFF. Together with reference TRBV7-6 and TRBJ1-4, the CDR3 gives the full variable domain: GAGVSQSPRYKVTKRGQDVALRCDPISGHVSLYWYRQALGQGPEFLTYFNYEAQQDKSGLPNDRFSAERPEGSISTLTIQRTEQRDSAMYRCASSATYNEKLFFGSGTQLSVL.

The rearrangement uses TRBV27 and TRBJ2-5, with 9 bases aligning to TRBD1. Germline lookup yields CDR1 MNHEY and CDR2 SMNVEV (reference sequence). With 9 bases clipped from V and 4 bases from J, the junction kept 6 bases outside the gene matches. This CDR3 has 13 residues. CDR3 sequence (DNA): TGTGCCAGTAGGGACAGGGAGGCAGAGACCCAGTACTTC. Its protein is CASRDREAETQYF.

This sequence joins TRBV6-2 or TRBV6-3 and TRBJ2-7; 7 bases are a match to TRBD1. This CDR3 comprises 13 residues. Germline CDR1 reads MNHEY; CDR2 reads SVGEGT. Trimming took 4 bases from V and 3 from J; bases not matched to a gene: 3. The CDR3 reads CASSFTGDYEQYF. The CDR3, as DNA: TGTGCCAGCAGTTTCACAGGGGACTACGAGCAGTACTTC.

The rearrangement uses TRBV3-1 (or the pseudogene TRBV3-2) and TRBJ2-1, with D possibly matching TRBD2 (6 bases). The germline CDR1 and CDR2 sequences are LGHDT and YNNKEL (reference sequence). V was trimmed by 2 bases and J by 10 bases, leaving 15 bases between them. The CDR3 has 14 residues. CDR3 loop: CASSQLTSSGEQFF. CDR3 nucleotides: TGTGCCAGCAGCCAACTGACTAGTTCGGGGGAGCAGTTCTTC.

V gene TRBV9 combines with J gene TRBJ2-3; 8 nucleotides match TRBD2. V dropped 0 bases and J dropped 3; count of bases not matched to a gene: 9. The CDR3 extends over 17 amino acids. Per the germline V gene, CDR1 is SGDLS and CDR2 is YYNGEE. CDR3 residues: CASSVAPRSGSTDTQYF. The CDR3 coding sequence is TGTGCCAGCAGCGTAGCCCCGAGGAGCGGGAGTACAGATACGCAGTATTTT.

This clone has a handful of counts. The V and J genes are TRBV10-3 and TRBJ1-5; D gene unclear. The germline CDR1 and CDR2 sequences are ENHRY and SYGVKD. V was cut by 6 bases and J by 0 bases, with 9 bases left in between. CDR3 size: 14 residues. Here the CDR3 reads CAISDTVSNQPQHF. CDR3 nucleotides: TGTGCCATCAGCGACACCGTTAGCAATCAGCCCCAGCATTTT.